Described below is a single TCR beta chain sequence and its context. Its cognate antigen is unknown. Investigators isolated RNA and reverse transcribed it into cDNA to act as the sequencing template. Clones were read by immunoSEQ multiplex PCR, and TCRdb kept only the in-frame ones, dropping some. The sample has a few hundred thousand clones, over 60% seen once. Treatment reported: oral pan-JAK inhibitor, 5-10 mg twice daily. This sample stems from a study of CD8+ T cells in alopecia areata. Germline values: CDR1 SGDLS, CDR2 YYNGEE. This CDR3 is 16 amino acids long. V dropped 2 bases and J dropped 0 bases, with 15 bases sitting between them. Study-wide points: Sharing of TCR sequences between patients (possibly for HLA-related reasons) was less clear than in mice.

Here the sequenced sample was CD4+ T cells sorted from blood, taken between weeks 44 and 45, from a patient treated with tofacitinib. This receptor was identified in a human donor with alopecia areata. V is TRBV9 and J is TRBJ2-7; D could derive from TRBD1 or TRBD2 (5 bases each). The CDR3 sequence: CASSVSGDGPSYEQYF. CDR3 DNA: TGTGCCAGCAGCGTCTCCGGGGACGGACCCTCCTACGAGCAGTACTTC.